The rows below give T cell receptor beta chains drawn from one sample of a study of beta chain features in type 1 diabetes. Some clones are missing from TCRdb's copy, which holds only in-frame ones; the method was immunoSEQ multiplex PCR. This table holds hundreds of thousands of clones, 15% to 17% found once. Sample: naive CD4+ T cells from blood. These receptor sequences come from a man between 18 and 35 years old in good health. The CDR3 runs from the conserved cysteine through the conserved F or W. D genes are given only for firm matches. Clone size is stated in some rows and not others, as once, few, many or a class when expanded.

clone size: NA
D gene: TRBD1
CDR3 length: 14
J gene: TRBJ2-5
V gene: TRBV9
CDR3 protein: CASSGGQGGETQYF
CDR3 DNA: TGTGCCAGCAGCGGTGGACAGGGGGGTGAGACCCAGTACTTC

clone size: few
D gene: NA
CDR3 length: 12
J gene: TRBJ1-4
V gene: TRBV30
CDR3 protein: CAWSRWTEKLFF
CDR3 DNA: TGTGCCTGGTCGAGGTGGACTGAAAAACTGTTTTTT

clone size: NA
D gene: NA
CDR3 length: 17
J gene: TRBJ1-5
V gene: TRBV7-8
CDR3 protein: CASSLALVGVGPQPQHF
CDR3 DNA: TGTGCCAGCAGCTTAGCTCTTGTTGGGGTGGGCCCTCAGCCCCAGCATTTT

clone size: few
D gene: TRBD2
CDR3 length: 11
J gene: TRBJ2-3
V gene: TRBV7-2
CDR3 protein: CASSLAGTQYF
CDR3 DNA: TGTGCCAGCAGCCTAGCGGGAACGCAGTATTTT

clone size: few
D gene: NA
CDR3 length: 16
J gene: TRBJ2-7
V gene: TRBV7-2
CDR3 protein: CASSLALFRGSSEQYF
CDR3 DNA: TGTGCCAGCAGCTTAGCGCTGTTTAGGGGGAGCAGCGAGCAGTACTTC

clone size: few
D gene: TRBD1
CDR3 length: 13
J gene: TRBJ1-2
V gene: TRBV14
CDR3 protein: CASSQGTGGRYTF
CDR3 DNA: TGTGCCAGCAGCCAAGGGACAGGGGGCCGCTATACCTTC

clone size: NA
D gene: NA
CDR3 length: 15
J gene: TRBJ1-1
V gene: TRBV18
CDR3 protein: CASSATILQRTEAFF
CDR3 DNA: TGTGCCAGCTCAGCTACAATCTTACAACGGACTGAAGCTTTCTTT

clone size: NA
D gene: NA
CDR3 length: 16
J gene: TRBJ2-3
V gene: TRBV9
CDR3 protein: CASKKGAREESDTQYF
CDR3 DNA: TGTGCCAGCAAAAAGGGCGCGAGAGAAGAGTCAGATACGCAGTATTTT

clone size: few
D gene: NA
CDR3 length: 14
J gene: TRBJ2-5
V gene: TRBV7-9
CDR3 protein: CASSQRPREETQYF
CDR3 DNA: TGTGCCAGCAGCCAACGCCCCAGGGAAGAGACCCAGTACTTC

clone size: few
D gene: NA
CDR3 length: 14
J gene: TRBJ2-7
V gene: TRBV15
CDR3 protein: CATSTAQGRYEQYF
CDR3 DNA: TGTGCCACCAGCACCGCCCAGGGTAGATACGAGCAGTACTTC

clone size: few
D gene: TRBD1
CDR3 length: 16
J gene: TRBJ2-5
V gene: TRBV14
CDR3 protein: CASSKERGPPRETQYF
CDR3 DNA: TGTGCCAGCAGCAAGGAAAGGGGGCCACCAAGGGAGACCCAGTACTTC

clone size: few
D gene: TRBD1
CDR3 length: 17
J gene: TRBJ2-4
V gene: TRBV19
CDR3 protein: CASNPGTDLLAKNIQYF
CDR3 DNA: TGTGCCAGTAATCCCGGGACAGACCTTCTAGCCAAAAACATTCAGTACTTC

clone size: few
D gene: NA
CDR3 length: 14
J gene: TRBJ1-1
V gene: TRBV18
CDR3 protein: CASSSQGENTEAFF
CDR3 DNA: TGTGCCAGCTCATCCCAAGGAGAGAACACTGAAGCTTTCTTT

clone size: NA
D gene: NA
CDR3 length: 15
J gene: TRBJ1-2
V gene: TRBV14
CDR3 protein: CASSQRTRANYGYTF
CDR3 DNA: TGTGCCAGCAGCCAACGGACAAGAGCTAACTATGGCTACACCTTC

clone size: few
D gene: TRBD1
CDR3 length: 14
J gene: TRBJ2-7
V gene: TRBV5-4
CDR3 protein: CASSLWDRAGEQYF
CDR3 DNA: TGTGCCAGCAGCCTGTGGGACAGGGCGGGCGAGCAGTACTTC

clone size: NA
D gene: NA
CDR3 length: 15
J gene: TRBJ1-2
V gene: TRBV29-1
CDR3 protein: CSVVIGSPLWYGYTF
CDR3 DNA: TGCAGCGTTGTTATTGGTTCCCCCTTATGGTATGGCTACACCTTC

clone size: few
D gene: NA
CDR3 length: 14
J gene: TRBJ2-1
V gene: TRBV28
CDR3 protein: CASSLAGYAIKQFF
CDR3 DNA: TGTGCCAGCAGTTTGGCCGGGTACGCTATCAAGCAGTTCTTC

clone size: NA
D gene: NA
CDR3 length: 13
J gene: TRBJ2-3
V gene: TRBV2
CDR3 protein: CASSGNRKDTQYF
CDR3 DNA: TGTGCCAGCAGTGGAAATAGGAAAGATACGCAGTATTTT

clone size: NA
D gene: NA
CDR3 length: 14
J gene: TRBJ2-7
V gene: TRBV18
CDR3 protein: CASSDSIASYEQYF
CDR3 DNA: TGTGCCAGCTCCGACAGTATCGCTAGCTACGAGCAGTACTTC

clone size: NA
D gene: NA
CDR3 length: 11
J gene: TRBJ2-3
V gene: TRBV6-5
CDR3 protein: CASSARDTQYF
CDR3 DNA: TGTGCCAGCAGTGCTAGGGATACGCAGTATTTT

clone size: few
D gene: TRBD2
CDR3 length: 13
J gene: TRBJ2-7
V gene: TRBV5-1
CDR3 protein: CASRGTSRNEQYF
CDR3 DNA: TGCGCCAGCAGAGGGACTAGCAGAAACGAGCAGTACTTC

clone size: NA
D gene: NA
CDR3 length: 14
J gene: TRBJ2-7
V gene: TRBV7-2
CDR3 protein: CASSNSDGLYEQYF
CDR3 DNA: TGTGCCAGCAGCAACTCGGACGGACTTTACGAGCAGTACTTC

clone size: few
D gene: NA
CDR3 length: 13
J gene: TRBJ2-7
V gene: TRBV18
CDR3 protein: CASSPIGLYEQYF
CDR3 DNA: TGTGCCAGCTCACCGATAGGGCTCTACGAGCAGTACTTC

clone size: few
D gene: NA
CDR3 length: 13
J gene: TRBJ1-1
V gene: TRBV14
CDR3 protein: CASSQDVRAEAFF
CDR3 DNA: TGTGCCAGCAGCCAAGATGTTAGGGCTGAAGCTTTCTTT

clone size: NA
D gene: TRBD2
CDR3 length: 16
J gene: TRBJ2-1
V gene: TRBV4-1
CDR3 protein: CASSQAAVRREGEQFF
CDR3 DNA: TGCGCCAGCAGCCAGGCCGCGGTGAGGCGGGAGGGTGAGCAGTTCTTC

clone size: few
D gene: NA
CDR3 length: 13
J gene: TRBJ1-2
V gene: TRBV7-9
CDR3 protein: CASSLEGGYGYTF
CDR3 DNA: TGTGCCAGCAGCTTAGAGGGTGGCTATGGCTACACCTTC

clone size: NA
D gene: NA
CDR3 length: 11
J gene: TRBJ2-7
V gene: TRBV29-1
CDR3 protein: CSVAGTYEQYF
CDR3 DNA: TGCAGCGTTGCAGGGACCTACGAGCAGTACTTC

clone size: NA
D gene: TRBD2
CDR3 length: 19
J gene: TRBJ2-7
V gene: TRBV27
CDR3 protein: CASSLVKLAGVFLDYEQYF
CDR3 DNA: TGTGCCAGCAGTTTGGTAAAACTAGCGGGAGTATTTCTAGACTACGAGCAGTACTTC

clone size: NA
D gene: NA
CDR3 length: 16
J gene: TRBJ1-1
V gene: TRBV28
CDR3 protein: CASSLAWGQLNTEAFF
CDR3 DNA: TGTGCCAGCAGTTTAGCTTGGGGGCAATTGAACACTGAAGCTTTCTTT

clone size: NA
D gene: TRBD1
CDR3 length: 14
J gene: TRBJ2-5
V gene: TRBV28
CDR3 protein: CASSPGGGQETQYF
CDR3 DNA: TGTGCCAGCAGTCCAGGGGGCGGGCAAGAGACCCAGTACTTC

clone size: NA
D gene: NA
CDR3 length: 14
J gene: TRBJ1-2
V gene: TRBV28
CDR3 protein: CASSLEATPRGYTF
CDR3 DNA: TGTGCCAGCAGTTTGGAAGCCACCCCGCGTGGCTACACCTTC

clone size: NA
D gene: TRBD2
CDR3 length: 17
J gene: TRBJ2-7
V gene: TRBV7-9
CDR3 protein: CASSPTPSGSFSYEQYF
CDR3 DNA: TGTGCCAGCAGCCCTACCCCTAGCGGGAGTTTTTCCTACGAGCAGTACTTC

clone size: few
D gene: NA
CDR3 length: 16
J gene: TRBJ2-3
V gene: TRBV5-1
CDR3 protein: CASSLGPRAATDTQYF
CDR3 DNA: TGCGCCAGCAGCTTGGGCCCGCGGGCTGCCACAGATACGCAGTATTTT

clone size: NA
D gene: NA
CDR3 length: 13
J gene: TRBJ1-2
V gene: TRBV12-5
CDR3 protein: CASGLGNTYGYTF
CDR3 DNA: TGTGCTAGTGGTTTGGGAAACACCTATGGCTACACCTTC

clone size: NA
D gene: NA
CDR3 length: 17
J gene: TRBJ1-5
V gene: TRBV28
CDR3 protein: CASSFIRISNSNQPQHF
CDR3 DNA: TGTGCCAGCAGTTTCATCAGGATATCAAATAGCAATCAGCCCCAGCATTTT

clone size: few
D gene: NA
CDR3 length: 14
J gene: TRBJ1-5
V gene: TRBV6-6
CDR3 protein: CASWAQVSNQPQHF
CDR3 DNA: TGTGCCAGCTGGGCCCAGGTTAGCAATCAGCCCCAGCATTTT

clone size: NA
D gene: NA
CDR3 length: 13
J gene: TRBJ2-5
V gene: TRBV5-4
CDR3 protein: CASSLKVQETQYF
CDR3 DNA: TGTGCCAGCAGCTTGAAGGTCCAAGAGACCCAGTACTTC

clone size: NA
D gene: NA
CDR3 length: 16
J gene: TRBJ1-3
V gene: TRBV9
CDR3 protein: CASSADRLLSGNTIYF
CDR3 DNA: TGTGCCAGCAGCGCCGACAGGCTCCTCTCTGGAAACACCATATATTTT

clone size: NA
D gene: NA
CDR3 length: 15
J gene: TRBJ1-6
V gene: TRBV5-1
CDR3 protein: CASSSTNSYNSPLHF
CDR3 DNA: TGCGCCAGCAGCTCCACTAACTCCTATAATTCACCCCTCCACTTT

clone size: few
D gene: NA
CDR3 length: 14
J gene: TRBJ2-3
V gene: TRBV7-7
CDR3 protein: CASSLEGWTDTQYF
CDR3 DNA: TGTGCTAGCAGCTTAGAGGGTTGGACAGATACGCAGTATTTT

clone size: few
D gene: TRBD1
CDR3 length: 16
J gene: TRBJ2-3
V gene: TRBV5-5
CDR3 protein: CASSFLQGESTDTQYF
CDR3 DNA: TGTGCCAGCAGCTTCCTACAGGGGGAGAGCACAGATACGCAGTATTTT

clone size: NA
D gene: NA
CDR3 length: 16
J gene: TRBJ1-5
V gene: TRBV15
CDR3 protein: CATLEAATYGNQPQHF
CDR3 DNA: TGTGCCACCCTAGAGGCGGCAACATACGGCAATCAGCCCCAGCATTTT

clone size: few
D gene: NA
CDR3 length: 14
J gene: TRBJ2-7
V gene: TRBV7-9
CDR3 protein: CASSLSSFLGEQYF
CDR3 DNA: TGTGCCAGCAGCTTATCGTCGTTCCTAGGCGAGCAGTACTTC

clone size: few
D gene: NA
CDR3 length: 15
J gene: TRBJ2-2
V gene: TRBV9
CDR3 protein: CASSVVGTNTGELFF
CDR3 DNA: TGTGCCAGCAGCGTAGTCGGGACGAACACCGGGGAGCTGTTTTTT

clone size: NA
D gene: TRBD1
CDR3 length: 14
J gene: TRBJ2-7
V gene: TRBV11-1
CDR3 protein: CASSPGQGFNEQYF
CDR3 DNA: TGTGCCAGCAGCCCAGGACAGGGTTTCAACGAGCAGTACTTC

clone size: NA
D gene: NA
CDR3 length: 19
J gene: TRBJ2-1
V gene: TRBV4-1
CDR3 protein: CASSQVEVKGKQARNEQFF
CDR3 DNA: TGCGCCAGCAGCCAAGTGGAGGTTAAGGGTAAACAGGCACGCAATGAGCAGTTCTTC

clone size: few
D gene: NA
CDR3 length: 15
J gene: TRBJ1-1
V gene: TRBV28
CDR3 protein: CASSWAGMKSTEAFF
CDR3 DNA: TGTGCCAGCAGTTGGGCAGGGATGAAGAGCACTGAAGCTTTCTTT

clone size: few
D gene: TRBD1
CDR3 length: 15
J gene: TRBJ2-7
V gene: TRBV7-2
CDR3 protein: CASSYSQGFGIEQYF
CDR3 DNA: TGTGCCAGCAGCTACTCACAGGGGTTTGGGATCGAGCAGTACTTC

clone size: few
D gene: NA
CDR3 length: 12
J gene: TRBJ1-5
V gene: TRBV7-2
CDR3 protein: CASRTDSQPQHF
CDR3 DNA: TGTGCCAGCAGAACGGACAGTCAGCCCCAGCATTTT

clone size: few
D gene: NA
CDR3 length: 16
J gene: TRBJ1-1
V gene: TRBV7-3
CDR3 protein: CASSPTGRGTVTEAFF
CDR3 DNA: TGTGCCAGCAGCCCAACGGGCAGGGGAACAGTAACTGAAGCTTTCTTT

clone size: NA
D gene: TRBD1
CDR3 length: 15
J gene: TRBJ2-3
V gene: TRBV5-4
CDR3 protein: CASSLRTGGTDTQYF
CDR3 DNA: TGTGCCAGCAGCTTGAGGACAGGGGGGACAGATACGCAGTATTTT

clone size: few
D gene: TRBD1
CDR3 length: 14
J gene: TRBJ2-5
V gene: TRBV6-5
CDR3 protein: CASSNRGRVETQYF
CDR3 DNA: TGTGCCAGCAGCAACAGGGGGCGAGTAGAGACCCAGTACTTC